The sequence of this TCR beta chain was determined in a study of beta chain features in type 1 diabetes. Regarding the study as a whole: Within the patient group, naive, central memory and Treg TCRB repertoires appeared more similar to each other than within healthy donors. Type 1 diabetes patients showed a moderate but significant shortening of TCRB CDR3s in all four CD4+ subsets.

A remark on this clone: Its antigen is not identified.

What was sequenced were expressed TCRB transcripts, since all of the isolated RNA had been reverse transcribed. Clones were read by immunoSEQ multiplex PCR, and TCRdb kept only the in-frame ones, dropping some. The data show 600,000 or so clones, around 15% seen once. Trimming took off 4 bases at V and 6 bases at J, with 14 bases between the two ends. There are 14 residues in the CDR3. CDR1 ENHRY and CDR2 SYGVKD come from the germline V gene. Sequencing was performed on naive CD4+ T cells from blood. The V and J genes are TRBV10-3 and TRBJ2-3; D uncertain. The sequence derives from a man younger than 35 with type 1 diabetes. The CDR3 DNA reads TGTGCCATCAGTGCAGGACCCGAGGCCGATACGCAGTATTTT. Translated: CAISAGPEADTQYF.